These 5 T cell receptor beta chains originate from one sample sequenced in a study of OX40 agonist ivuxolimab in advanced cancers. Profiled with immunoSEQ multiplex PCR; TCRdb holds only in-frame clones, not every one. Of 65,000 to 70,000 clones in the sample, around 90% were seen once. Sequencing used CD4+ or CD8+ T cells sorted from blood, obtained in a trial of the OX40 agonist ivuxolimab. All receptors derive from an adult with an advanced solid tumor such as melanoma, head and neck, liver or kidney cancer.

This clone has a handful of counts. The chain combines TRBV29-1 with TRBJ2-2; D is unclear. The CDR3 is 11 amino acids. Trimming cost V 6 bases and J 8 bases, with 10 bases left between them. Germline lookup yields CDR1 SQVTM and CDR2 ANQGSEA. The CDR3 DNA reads TGCAGCGTCGGAAGCGTGGGGGAGCTGTTTTTT. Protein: CSVGSVGELFF.

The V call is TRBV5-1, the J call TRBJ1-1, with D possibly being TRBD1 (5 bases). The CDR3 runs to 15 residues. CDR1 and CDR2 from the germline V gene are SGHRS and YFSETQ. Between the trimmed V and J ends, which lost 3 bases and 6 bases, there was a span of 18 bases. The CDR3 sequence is CASSYRGERMAEAFF. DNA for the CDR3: TGCGCCAGCAGCTATCGGGGGGAGAGGATGGCTGAAGCTTTCTTT.

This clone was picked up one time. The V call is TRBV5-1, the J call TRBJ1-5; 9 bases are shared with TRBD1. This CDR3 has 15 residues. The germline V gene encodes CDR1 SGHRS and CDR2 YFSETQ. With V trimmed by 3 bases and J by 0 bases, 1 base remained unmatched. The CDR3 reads CASSWTGDSNQPQHF. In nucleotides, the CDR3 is TGCGCCAGCAGCTGGACAGGGGATAGCAATCAGCCCCAGCATTTT.

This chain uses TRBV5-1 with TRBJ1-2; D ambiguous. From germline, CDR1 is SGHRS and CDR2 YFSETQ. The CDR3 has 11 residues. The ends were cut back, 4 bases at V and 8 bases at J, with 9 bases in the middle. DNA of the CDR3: TGCGCCAGCAGCCCTAGTGAGGGCTACACCTTC. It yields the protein CASSPSEGYTF.

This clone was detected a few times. The CDR3 loop is CASRVSESSPLHF. CDR3 in DNA: TGTGCCAGCAGGGTCTCGGAATCATCACCCCTCCACTTT. This chain connects TRBV6-5 to TRBJ1-6; no definite D call. V was cut by 6 bases and J by 10 bases, with 13 bases left in between. CDR1 and CDR2 from the germline V gene are MNHEY and SVGAGI. This CDR3 region has 13 residues.